Each of the 13 T cell receptor beta chains below was sequenced from the same sample in a study of shared clonotypes between healthy human individuals. TCRdb's table, derived via immunoSEQ multiplex PCR, lists solely in-frame clones and lacks some. The table lists 2 million or so clones, approximately 94% of them singletons, with roughly 1% in the top ten. CD45RO negativity and positive selection for CCR7 defined naive CD8 cells, a population that excluded terminally differentiated effector memory CD45RA+ cells. Sequencing was performed on naive CD8+ T cells sorted from blood. The receptors shown here come from a young man in good health.

This chain connects TRBV6-1 to TRBJ2-7; tentatively, D is TRBD1 or TRBD2 (6 bases each). The CDR3 has 14 residues. CDR1 and CDR2 from the germline V gene are MNHNS and SASEGT. Trimming shortened V by 3 bases and J by 1 base, and 10 bases separated the two germline ends. The CDR3 sequence is CASSEGGTSYEQYF. CDR3 DNA: TGTGCCAGCAGTGAGGGGGGCACTTCCTACGAGCAGTACTTC.

The chain links TRBV5-5 to TRBJ2-3; 7 positions match TRBD2. CDR3 length: 18 amino acids. Germline-derived CDR1 and CDR2 are SGHKS and YYEKEE (reference sequence). With 0 bases clipped from V and 2 bases from J, the junction kept 12 bases outside the gene matches. The CDR3 nucleotides read TGTGCCAGCAGCTTGGCCTTCTTAGCGGGCTGGCCCACAGATACGCAGTATTTT. It codes for CASSLAFLAGWPTDTQYF.

V gene TRBV7-3 combines with J gene TRBJ2-1, with a weak D call TRBD1 (7 bases). CDR3 length: 14 amino acids. CDR1 SGHTA and CDR2 FQGTGA come from the germline V gene. V was trimmed by 5 bases and J by 1 base, leaving 9 bases between them. The CDR3 DNA sequence: TGTGCCAGCAGCGCGGGACAGTCCTACAATGAGCAGTTCTTC. Residues: CASSAGQSYNEQFF.

The gene calls are TRBV11-3 and TRBJ2-7, with 7 bases aligning to TRBD1. Losses at the gene ends were 4 bases for V and 5 bases for J; bases not matched to a gene: 5. From germline, CDR1 is SGHNT and CDR2 YENEEA. The CDR3 covers 13 residues. CDR3 bases: TGTGCCAGCAGCTACGGGACAGTAAACGAGCAGTACTTC. Protein product: CASSYGTVNEQYF. Full variable domain (outside the CDR3, taken from reference TRBV11-3 and TRBJ2-7): EAGVVQSPRYKIIEKKQPVAFWCNPISGHNTLYWYLQNLGQGPELLIRYENEEAVDDSQLPKDRFSAERLKGVDSTLKIQPAELGDSAVYLCASSYGTVNEQYFGPGTRLTVT.

The chain couples TRBV5-1 to TRBJ2-3; TRBD2 aligns across 7 bases. This CDR3 is built from 14 residues. J lost 5 bases, V lost 0 bases, and 3 bases had no gene match. Germline CDR1 and CDR2: SGHRS and YFSETQ. CDR3 DNA: TGCGCCAGCAGCTTGGAACTAGCGCTAGATACGCAGTATTTT. Amino acids: CASSLELALDTQYF.

The chain carries TRBV10-3 and TRBJ1-4, with 7 bases that match TRBD1. Germline assignment: CDR1 ENHRY and CDR2 SYGVKD. The CDR3 loop spans 16 amino acids. V lost 0 bases and J lost 8; bases outside the gene matches: 9. The CDR3 sequence: CAISESPGQPVEKLFF. DNA for the CDR3: TGTGCCATCAGTGAGTCACCGGGACAGCCGGTCGAAAAACTGTTTTTT.

This chain joins TRBV6-5 and TRBJ2-1, with 10 bases aligning to TRBD1. With V trimmed by 2 bases and J by 1 base, 2 bases remained unmatched. CDR1 and CDR2 (germline): MNHEY, SVGAGI. This CDR3 is built from 16 residues. CDR3 residues: CASSYRDRGSYNEQFF. The DNA for the CDR3 is TGTGCCAGCAGTTACAGGGACAGGGGTTCCTACAATGAGCAGTTCTTC.

The chain joins TRBV9 to TRBJ1-1; D is unresolved. CDR1 is SGDLS and CDR2 is YYNGEE in the germline V gene. The CDR3 runs to 15 residues. Trimming removed 4 bases at V and 2 bases at J, with 15 bases between. This chain's CDR3 is CASSLGVGQNTEAFF. The DNA for the CDR3 is TGTGCCAGCAGCCTCGGGGTCGGGCAAAACACTGAAGCTTTCTTT.

This chain uses TRBV7-9 with TRBJ1-2; D might be TRBD1 (6 bases). Per the germline V gene, CDR1 is SEHNR and CDR2 is FQNEAQ (reference sequence). The CDR3 totals 16 residues. The V gene lost 7 bases and the J gene lost 2 bases, with 20 bases spanning the gap. CDR3 amino acids: CASTGGAGPLNYGYTF. CDR3 nucleotides: TGTGCCAGCACCGGGGGGGCAGGCCCCTTAAACTATGGCTACACCTTC.

The V call is TRBV7-7, the J call TRBJ2-3; D might be TRBD2 (5 bases). This CDR3 is built from 15 residues. Germline CDR1 SSHAT, CDR2 FNYEAQ (reference sequence). The CDR3 nucleotides are TGTGCTAGCCCCTCGAAGCGGCAGGTCACAGATACGCAGTATTTT. Residues: CASPSKRQVTDTQYF.

This chain uses TRBV10-2 with TRBJ2-5; D could derive from TRBD1 or TRBD2 (6 bases each). Germline lookup yields CDR1 WSHSY and CDR2 SAAADI. V lost 7 bases, J lost 5 bases, and 17 bases lay in between. This CDR3 is 14 amino acids long. The CDR3 region has the DNA TGCGCCAGCAAGGGCGCAGGGGACTGGGAGACCCAGTACTTC. This codes for CASKGAGDWETQYF.

Turning to this clone: The sample carries other DNA sequences with the same CDR3. V is TRBV9 and J is TRBJ1-6, with D possibly being TRBD1 (5 bases). V was cut by 3 bases and J by 7 bases, with 11 bases left in between. The CDR3 totals 14 residues. The germline CDR1 and CDR2 sequences are SGDLS and YYNGEE. This CDR3 is CASSETGVNSPLHF. The CDR3 nucleotides read TGTGCCAGCAGCGAAACAGGAGTAAATTCACCCCTCCACTTT.

The chain uses TRBV6-1 and TRBJ2-1; D not resolved. The germline V gene encodes CDR1 MNHNS and CDR2 SASEGT. The V and J ends lost 3 bases and 2 bases respectively, with 11 bases between them. This CDR3 comprises 15 residues. CDR3: CASSEHRRPYNEQFF. CDR3 nucleotide sequence: TGTGCCAGCAGTGAGCACCGGAGACCCTACAATGAGCAGTTCTTC.